The T cell receptor (beta chain) under discussion was sequenced for a study of early T cells in non-severe SARS-CoV-2 infection. Across the whole study: The chains were unpaired, and the sequenced material was bulk RNA from unsorted whole blood.

J was trimmed by 7 bases and V by 6 bases; bases with no gene match: 10. The CDR3 length is 14 residues. Germline-derived CDR1 and CDR2 are SQVTM and ANQGSEA. Findings of the study overall: Anti-spike CD8 responses were favored by VDJdb matching, which missed private and CD4 specificities.

This clonotype was observed many times. What it binds is unknown. The TCR library protocol attached unique molecular identifiers to the individual cDNA molecules. TCRdb called the 5' RACE reads again in MiXCR, with one record for every CDR3 protein. The sample shows about 94,000 distinct CDR3 sequences, about 13% of them seen only once. Material: whole blood. The chain employs TRBV29-1 and TRBJ1-4, with TRBD1 identical over 8 bases. This sequence was found in an adult who was a healthcare worker with PCR-confirmed SARS-CoV-2 infection or an uninfected control (not recorded which). The CDR3 spells CSVKEVQGAEKLFF. As DNA, the CDR3 is TGCAGCGTAAAAGAGGTCCAGGGGGCTGAAAAACTGTTTTTT.